Shown below are 19 T cell receptor beta chains from a single sample sequenced in a study of cytomegalovirus exposure and HLA in healthy donors. The PCR made use of 60 Vbeta and 13 Jbeta primers. Some clones are missing from TCRdb's copy, which holds only in-frame ones; the method was immunoSEQ multiplex PCR. The top ten hold under 5.5% of the sample, which has over 90,000 clones, about four fifths seen once. Sequencing was done on a sample of PBMCs. These receptors were taken from a man aged 35 to 55 in good health and CMV-seropositive.

The V gene is TRBV11-3, the J gene TRBJ2-2, with D possibly TRBD1 on 6 matching bases. The CDR3 has 16 residues. The germline V and J ends were trimmed by 5 bases and 4 bases, with 17 bases remaining between them. Germline values: CDR1 SGHNT, CDR2 YENEEA. CDR3 loop: CASSATYRESTGELFF. The CDR3, as DNA: TGTGCCAGCAGCGCGACGTACAGGGAGAGCACCGGGGAGCTGTTTTTT. The whole variable domain, filled in from reference TRBV11-3 and TRBJ2-2, reads EAGVVQSPRYKIIEKKQPVAFWCNPISGHNTLYWYLQNLGQGPELLIRYENEEAVDDSQLPKDRFSAERLKGVDSTLKIQPAELGDSAVYLCASSATYRESTGELFFGEGSRLTVL.

The chain carries TRBV5-5 and TRBJ1-2; D remains ambiguous. With 0 bases removed from V and 6 bases from J, the gap between germline ends came to 9 bases. Germline CDR1 is SGHKS and CDR2 is YYEKEE (reference sequence). CDR3 length: 13 residues. The CDR3 region is CASSLGVEDGYTF. Written as DNA, the CDR3 is TGTGCCAGCAGCTTGGGAGTCGAGGATGGCTACACCTTC.

V is TRBV6-5 and J is TRBJ1-3; 7 nucleotides match TRBD1. The CDR3 has 16 amino acids. In germline, CDR1 is MNHEY, CDR2 SVGAGI. The junction had 2 bases not matched to a gene; V was cut back by 0 bases and J by 0 bases. DNA of the CDR3: TGTGCCAGCAGTTACTCCAGGACAGGCTCTGGAAACACCATATATTTT. It yields the protein CASSYSRTGSGNTIYF.

The rearrangement joins TRBV6-1 to TRBJ1-1; D gene ambiguous. V was cut by 6 bases and J by 6 bases, with 11 bases left in between. The CDR3 has 12 amino acids. Germline V gene lookup returns CDR1 MNHNS and CDR2 SASEGT. CDR3 residues: CASSYQYAEAFF. The CDR3 DNA follows: TGTGCCAGCAGCTACCAATACGCTGAAGCTTTCTTT.

The gene calls are TRBV6-1 and TRBJ1-1; D is undetermined. Germline V gene sequence: CDR1 MNHNS, CDR2 SASEGT. This CDR3 spans 14 amino acids. Trimming pared 5 bases from V and 1 base from J, leaving 11 bases between. CDR3 coding DNA: TGTGCCAGCAGTCACTTAACGGGGAACACTGAAGCTTTCTTT. It translates to CASSHLTGNTEAFF.

This chain links TRBV7-9 with TRBJ2-5; 10 bases fit TRBD1. The germline gives CDR1 SEHNR, CDR2 FQNEAQ (reference sequence). There are 18 residues in the CDR3. Trimming removed 6 bases from V and 5 bases from J; junction bases left unmatched: 18. In nucleotides, the CDR3 is TGTGCCAGCAGGGAATTGTGGGACAGGGGACGCAGGCCGGAGACCCAGTACTTC. Protein: CASRELWDRGRRPETQYF.

J is TRBJ2-2 and V is TRBV6-5, with D unresolved. Germline V gene data show CDR1 as MNHEY and CDR2 as SVGAGI. This CDR3 has 15 residues. Trimming cost V 2 bases and J 2 bases, with 9 bases left between them. CDR3 bases: TGTGCCAGCAGTTACACGGAGACCAACACCGGGGAGCTGTTTTTT. This encodes CASSYTETNTGELFF.

The chain joins TRBV27 to TRBJ1-2, with D uncertain. The CDR3 totals 12 residues. Germline V gene lookup returns CDR1 MNHEY and CDR2 SMNVEV (reference sequence). V gave up 8 bases and J gave up 2 bases, with 9 bases separating them. CDR3 protein: CASSTVNYGYTF. DNA for the CDR3: TGTGCCAGCTCTACAGTAAACTATGGCTACACCTTC.

The chain recombines TRBV29-1 with TRBJ2-3, with D possibly TRBD2 on 6 matching bases. Trimming shortened V by 4 bases and J by 0 bases, and 8 bases separated the two germline ends. Germline CDR1 is SQVTM and CDR2 is ANQGSEA. The CDR3 has 13 residues. CDR3 in amino acids: CSVAGRSTDTQYF. CDR3 DNA sequence: TGCAGCGTTGCAGGGAGGAGCACAGATACGCAGTATTTT.

The chain joins TRBV19 to TRBJ2-1, with 7 bases aligning to TRBD2. Germline V gene sequence: CDR1 LNHDA, CDR2 SQIVND (reference sequence). The CDR3 is made up of 14 amino acids. Trimming removed 4 bases from V and 10 bases from J; junction bases left unmatched: 10. CDR3 sequence reads: CASSTNGGSGEQFF. The CDR3 DNA reads as TGTGCCAGTAGTACAAATGGCGGGAGCGGGGAGCAGTTCTTC.

The chain joins TRBV7-9 to TRBJ2-7; the D is unclear. The CDR3 is 11 amino acids. Trimming removed 3 bases at V and 4 bases at J, with 4 bases between. CDR1 and CDR2 (germline): SEHNR, FQNEAQ (reference sequence). The DNA of the CDR3 is TGTGCCAGCAGCTTCCTATACGAGCAGTACTTC. Its translation is CASSFLYEQYF.

Note on this clone: The germline gene is not matched at one end of the junction; a read error may be the cause. Other DNA sequences of this sample code for an identical CDR3. The chain combines TRBV6-1 with TRBJ2-7, with D perhaps matching TRBD1 or TRBD2 (5 bases each). Germline CDR1 MNHNS, CDR2 SASEGT. The CDR3 spans 15 residues. CDR3 coding DNA: TGCGCCAGCAGGGCGGGTTGGTCGAGCTCCTACGAGCAGTACTTC. Translated: CASRAGWSSSYEQYF.

The chain links TRBV4-2 to TRBJ2-7, with D possibly being TRBD1 (5 bases). This CDR3 spans 16 amino acids. Looked up from germline, CDR1 is LGHNA and CDR2 is YNFKEQ. V was pared by 0 bases and J by 0 bases, with 12 bases between. The CDR3 coding sequence is TGTGCCAGCAGCCAAGAAGACAGTAAATCCTCCTACGAGCAGTACTTC. Residues: CASSQEDSKSSYEQYF.

This clone has more than one count but fewer than ten. Other DNA sequences within the sample encode an identical CDR3. The chain employs TRBV5-1 and TRBJ2-7; TRBD2 aligns across 11 bases. V gave up 4 bases and J gave up 0 bases; unmatched junction bases: 3. The germline gives CDR1 SGHRS, CDR2 YFSETQ. This CDR3 comprises 15 residues. This CDR3 reads CASSALAGGSYEQYF. CDR3 in DNA: TGCGCCAGCAGCGCCCTAGCGGGGGGCTCCTACGAGCAGTACTTC. The variable domain in full, with the rest retrieved from reference TRBV5-1 and TRBJ2-7, is KAGVTQTPRYLIKTRGQQVTLSCSPISGHRSVSWYQQTPGQGLQFLFEYFSETQRNKGNFPGRFSGRQFSNSRSEMNVSTLELGDSALYLCASSALAGGSYEQYFGPGTRLTVT.

This clone was recorded a few times. The chain employs TRBV5-1 and TRBJ2-7; 8 bases fit TRBD2. J lost 4 bases, V lost 0 bases, and 3 bases had no gene match. Per germline, CDR1 SGHRS and CDR2 YFSETQ. The CDR3 has 14 amino acids. The CDR3 reads CASSLASGSYEQYF. CDR3 bases: TGCGCCAGCAGCTTGGCCAGCGGGAGTTACGAGCAGTACTTC.

V is TRBV6-4 and J is TRBJ2-2; D perhaps matches TRBD2 (6 bases). From germline, CDR1 is MRHNA and CDR2 SNTAGT. The CDR3 has 14 residues. The ends were cut back, 2 bases at V and 7 bases at J, with 11 bases in the middle. The DNA of the CDR3 is TGTGCCAGCAGTGACACGGGACTCGGCGGGGAGCTGTTTTTT. Its translation: CASSDTGLGGELFF.

The chain has TRBV7-9 and TRBJ2-5; 10 bases agree with TRBD2. The CDR3 extends over 14 amino acids. CDR1 is SEHNR, CDR2 FQNEAQ, per germline (reference sequence). Trimming removed 2 bases from V and 3 bases from J; junction bases left unmatched: 0. The CDR3 protein is CASSLTSGKETQYF. The CDR3 DNA reads as TGTGCCAGCAGCTTAACTAGCGGGAAAGAGACCCAGTACTTC.

The chain links TRBV5-1 to TRBJ1-2; 8 bases map to TRBD1. Germline V CDR1 and CDR2: SGHRS, YFSETQ. The CDR3 consists of 14 residues. The ends lost 4 bases at V and 3 bases at J; junction bases unmatched: 5. The CDR3 coding sequence is TGCGCCAGCAGCCCGCTGGGACAGGACTATGGCTACACCTTC. It codes for CASSPLGQDYGYTF.

The J gene is TRBJ1-2, the V gene TRBV5-6; D is possibly TRBD1 (5 bases). Deletions cut 1 base from V and 4 bases from J, with 8 bases between. The germline gives CDR1 SGHDT, CDR2 YYEEEE. CDR3 length equals 13 residues. CDR3 residues: CASSLRQGYGYTF. The DNA for the CDR3 is TGTGCCAGCAGCTTGAGGCAGGGCTATGGCTACACCTTC.